A selection of T cell receptor beta chains follows, all from one sample in a study of blood T cell repertoires in COVID-19. The repertoire was sequenced with immunoSEQ multiplex PCR; TCRdb's copy has only in-frame clones and lacks some. This table has roughly 400,000 clones, nearly 90% appearing once. The specimen was PBMCs or T cells enriched from blood (not recorded which). The receptors were sampled from a woman aged 30 to 39 who had recovered from COVID-19. Each CDR3 is given with its conserved first and last residue. Each record gives: D gene, clone size, J gene, V gene, CDR3 DNA, CDR3 protein. A D gene is named only where the DNA matches it firmly. Clone size is stated in some rows and not others, as once, few, many or a class when expanded.

d_gene: -; abundance: -; j_gene: TRBJ1-1; v_gene: TRBV18; CDR3nt: TGTGCCAGCTCACCATGGGCAGGAGAAGCTTTCTTT; CDR3aa: CASSPWAGEAFF
d_gene: -; abundance: -; j_gene: TRBJ1-5; v_gene: TRBV18; CDR3nt: TGTGCCAGCTCACCAAGAGGCGGGGTAAACAATCAGCCCCAGCATTTT; CDR3aa: CASSPRGGVNNQPQHF
d_gene: -; abundance: once; j_gene: TRBJ2-7; v_gene: TRBV7-6; CDR3nt: TGTGCCAGCAGCTTGGGGCCACATGGCGACTACGAGCAGTACTTC; CDR3aa: CASSLGPHGDYEQYF
d_gene: TRBD1; abundance: -; j_gene: TRBJ1-1; v_gene: TRBV19; CDR3nt: TGTGCCAGTAGTATGTACAGGGGGCAGAAAGACACTGAAGCTTTCTTT; CDR3aa: CASSMYRGQKDTEAFF
d_gene: TRBD1; abundance: -; j_gene: TRBJ1-5; v_gene: TRBV30; CDR3nt: TGTGCCAGTAAAGACAGGGGCGATCAGCCCCAGCATTTT; CDR3aa: CASKDRGDQPQHF
d_gene: TRBD1; abundance: -; j_gene: TRBJ1-6; v_gene: TRBV5-8; CDR3nt: TGTGCCAGCAGCAGATGGACAGGGGGCTATACACCCCTCCACTTT; CDR3aa: CASSRWTGGYTPLHF
d_gene: -; abundance: -; j_gene: TRBJ1-6; v_gene: TRBV5-1; CDR3nt: TGCGCCAGCCAGGAGACAGTTTCTAATTCACCCCTCCACTTT; CDR3aa: CASQETVSNSPLHF
d_gene: -; abundance: -; j_gene: TRBJ2-1; v_gene: TRBV3-1/TRBV3-2; CDR3nt: TGTGCCAGCAGCCGCTCAGGCGAACTGAATGAGCAGTTCTTC; CDR3aa: CASSRSGELNEQFF
d_gene: TRBD1; abundance: -; j_gene: TRBJ1-5; v_gene: TRBV24-1; CDR3nt: TGTGCCACCAGTGAACCCGGCAGGGGGCCTGACAATCAGCCCCAGCATTTT; CDR3aa: CATSEPGRGPDNQPQHF
d_gene: -; abundance: -; j_gene: TRBJ1-1; v_gene: TRBV18; CDR3nt: TGTGCCAGCTCACCACTACCGCGGACTCCGAACACTGAAGCTTTCTTT; CDR3aa: CASSPLPRTPNTEAFF
d_gene: -; abundance: -; j_gene: TRBJ1-5; v_gene: TRBV19; CDR3nt: TGTGCCAGTAGAGGACAATCCTCTCCTACGCGCAATCAGCCCCAGCATTTT; CDR3aa: CASRGQSSPTRNQPQHF
d_gene: TRBD1; abundance: -; j_gene: TRBJ1-6; v_gene: TRBV5-1; CDR3nt: TGCGCCAGCAGCGCCCCCGGGACAGGGGATTCACCCCTCCACTTT; CDR3aa: CASSAPGTGDSPLHF
d_gene: -; abundance: -; j_gene: TRBJ2-5; v_gene: TRBV2; CDR3nt: TGTGCCAGCAGTCCGGGGTTCAAAGAGACCCAGTACTTC; CDR3aa: CASSPGFKETQYF
d_gene: -; abundance: -; j_gene: TRBJ1-1; v_gene: TRBV4-1; CDR3nt: TGCGCCAGCAGCCATAGTCAGGGGTTGGCTGAAGCTTTCTTT; CDR3aa: CASSHSQGLAEAFF
d_gene: -; abundance: -; j_gene: TRBJ1-1; v_gene: TRBV7-9; CDR3nt: TGTGCCAGCAGCTTACAGGGTACGAAGACTGAAGCTTTCTTT; CDR3aa: CASSLQGTKTEAFF
d_gene: -; abundance: few; j_gene: TRBJ1-1; v_gene: TRBV7-9; CDR3nt: TGTGCCAGCAGCTTAGCGCGAGGAAGGGAGACTGAAGCTTTCTTT; CDR3aa: CASSLARGRETEAFF
d_gene: -; abundance: -; j_gene: TRBJ1-2; v_gene: TRBV6-5; CDR3nt: TGTGCCAGCAGCCCCCCAGGGGCGTACTATGGCTACACCTTC; CDR3aa: CASSPPGAYYGYTF
d_gene: TRBD2; abundance: once; j_gene: TRBJ2-1; v_gene: TRBV19; CDR3nt: TGTGCCAGTAGTATAGGGAGCGGGGGGCTCGGAAATGAGCAGTTCTTC; CDR3aa: CASSIGSGGLGNEQFF
d_gene: TRBD1; abundance: -; j_gene: TRBJ1-2; v_gene: TRBV7-9; CDR3nt: TGTGCCAGCAGCAAGGGACAGGGACCCTATGGCTACACCTTC; CDR3aa: CASSKGQGPYGYTF
d_gene: -; abundance: -; j_gene: TRBJ2-1; v_gene: TRBV9; CDR3nt: TGTGCCAGCAGCGAACTGGACAACCCATACTACAATGAGCAGTTCTTC; CDR3aa: CASSELDNPYYNEQFF
d_gene: -; abundance: -; j_gene: TRBJ2-1; v_gene: TRBV4-2; CDR3nt: TGTGCCAGCAGCCAAGATTTAGCGAATGAGCAGTTCTTC; CDR3aa: CASSQDLANEQFF
d_gene: TRBD2; abundance: -; j_gene: TRBJ2-7; v_gene: TRBV5-4; CDR3nt: TGTGCCAGCAGCGTACTAGCGGGAGCTGACGAGCAGTACTTC; CDR3aa: CASSVLAGADEQYF
d_gene: TRBD2; abundance: -; j_gene: TRBJ2-3; v_gene: TRBV9; CDR3nt: TGTGCCAGCAGCGTACGGGGACTAGCGGGGGGGAGCACAGATACGCAGTATTTT; CDR3aa: CASSVRGLAGGSTDTQYF
d_gene: TRBD1; abundance: -; j_gene: TRBJ1-6; v_gene: TRBV6-1; CDR3nt: TGTGCCAGCAGTGAAATTTCGACAGGGCAGAATTCACCCCTCCACTTT; CDR3aa: CASSEISTGQNSPLHF
d_gene: -; abundance: -; j_gene: TRBJ1-1; v_gene: TRBV4-3; CDR3nt: TGCGCCAGCAGCCAAGACCCCTTAATGAACACTGAAGCTTTCTTT; CDR3aa: CASSQDPLMNTEAFF
d_gene: -; abundance: -; j_gene: TRBJ1-4; v_gene: TRBV7-3; CDR3nt: TGTGCCAGCAGCTTAACGCCCGGGGAACGTAATGAAAAACTGTTTTTT; CDR3aa: CASSLTPGERNEKLFF
d_gene: TRBD1; abundance: -; j_gene: TRBJ2-7; v_gene: TRBV19; CDR3nt: TGTGCCAGTAGACGTCAGGGGGCCTCATCCTACGAGCAGTACTTC; CDR3aa: CASRRQGASSYEQYF
d_gene: TRBD1; abundance: -; j_gene: TRBJ1-6; v_gene: TRBV15; CDR3nt: TGTGCCACCAGCAGAGATGAGGGGACAGGGGAGACGAGCTCCTATAATTCACCCCTCCACTTT; CDR3aa: CATSRDEGTGETSSYNSPLHF
d_gene: TRBD1; abundance: -; j_gene: TRBJ1-2; v_gene: TRBV5-1; CDR3nt: TGCGCCAGCAGCCTCCACCCTCCAGGGCAGGGGGGTGGCTACACCTTC; CDR3aa: CASSLHPPGQGGGYTF
d_gene: -; abundance: -; j_gene: TRBJ1-2; v_gene: TRBV7-9; CDR3nt: TGTGCCAGCCTAGACAGCCTCTATGGCTACACCTTC; CDR3aa: CASLDSLYGYTF
d_gene: -; abundance: -; j_gene: TRBJ1-1; v_gene: TRBV9; CDR3nt: TGTGCCAGCAGCGTAGAACAGAAAGACACTGAAGCTTTCTTT; CDR3aa: CASSVEQKDTEAFF
d_gene: -; abundance: -; j_gene: TRBJ1-4; v_gene: TRBV4-2; CDR3nt: TGTGCCAGCAGCCAATCAGCGGGTGAACTGTTTTTT; CDR3aa: CASSQSAGELFF
d_gene: TRBD1; abundance: -; j_gene: TRBJ1-2; v_gene: TRBV6-5; CDR3nt: TGTGCCAGCAGTTACGGGACAGACATATTTAACTATGGCTACACCTTC; CDR3aa: CASSYGTDIFNYGYTF
d_gene: -; abundance: -; j_gene: TRBJ2-5; v_gene: TRBV6-5; CDR3nt: TGTGCCAGCAGTTACGAGGACAGACAAGAGACCCAGTACTTC; CDR3aa: CASSYEDRQETQYF
d_gene: -; abundance: -; j_gene: TRBJ1-2; v_gene: TRBV10-3; CDR3nt: TGTGCCATCAGTGAAGAGGACTTGCTCTACACCTTC; CDR3aa: CAISEEDLLYTF
d_gene: TRBD1; abundance: -; j_gene: TRBJ1-2; v_gene: TRBV30; CDR3nt: TGTGCCTGGGCGACAGGGGGAGGATCTGGCTACACCTTC; CDR3aa: CAWATGGGSGYTF
d_gene: TRBD1; abundance: -; j_gene: TRBJ1-6; v_gene: TRBV2; CDR3nt: TGTGCCAGCAGTGAAGCAATTGGGACAGCCTATAATTCACCCCTCCACTTT; CDR3aa: CASSEAIGTAYNSPLHF
d_gene: -; abundance: once; j_gene: TRBJ2-1; v_gene: TRBV5-1; CDR3nt: TGCGCCAGCAGCCCCCGGTCAGGGCCAGCCGATGAGCAGTTCTTC; CDR3aa: CASSPRSGPADEQFF
d_gene: -; abundance: once; j_gene: TRBJ1-1; v_gene: TRBV5-1; CDR3nt: TGCGCCAGCAGCTTTGGGGGGGGTCCCACTGAAGCTTTCTTT; CDR3aa: CASSFGGGPTEAFF
d_gene: TRBD1; abundance: -; j_gene: TRBJ2-7; v_gene: TRBV19; CDR3nt: TGTGCCAGTAGTTCCGGGACAGGGGATAGGTACGAGCAGTACTTC; CDR3aa: CASSSGTGDRYEQYF
d_gene: -; abundance: -; j_gene: TRBJ2-7; v_gene: TRBV27; CDR3nt: TGTGCCAGCAGACTCCGCGGGGAGAGCTCCTACGAGCAGTACTTC; CDR3aa: CASRLRGESSYEQYF
d_gene: TRBD1; abundance: -; j_gene: TRBJ1-4; v_gene: TRBV19; CDR3nt: TGTGCCAGTAGTAGACCCCGACAGGGGCTTGTGGAAAAACTGTTTTTT; CDR3aa: CASSRPRQGLVEKLFF
d_gene: -; abundance: -; j_gene: TRBJ2-1; v_gene: TRBV19; CDR3nt: TGTGCCAGTAGTATAAGCCGAAACAATGAGCAGTTCTTC; CDR3aa: CASSISRNNEQFF
d_gene: -; abundance: few; j_gene: TRBJ2-2; v_gene: TRBV18; CDR3nt: TGTGCCAGCTCACCACCGGCCTGGACCGGGGAGCTGTTTTTT; CDR3aa: CASSPPAWTGELFF
d_gene: TRBD2; abundance: -; j_gene: TRBJ2-1; v_gene: TRBV18; CDR3nt: TGTGCCAGCTCGCCGGGACTAGCGGGTAGAAGCTCCTACAATGAGCAGTTCTTC; CDR3aa: CASSPGLAGRSSYNEQFF